This T cell receptor (beta chain) was captured by sequencing in a study of CD8+CD57+ T cells in acquired aplastic anemia. The use of genomic DNA as template underpinned the TCR beta VDJ and CDR3 profiling. TCRdb re-called the reads with MiXCR, one entry per CDR3 protein. Seen here are hundreds of thousands of distinct CDR3 sequences, approximately 33% observed once, and the top ten hold 0.82%. For sequencing, patients were chosen who had shown expansion of CD8+CD57+ cells by flow cytometry. Every patient presented with severe acquired aplastic anemia. CDR1 MNHNS and CDR2 SASEGT come from the germline V gene. The ends were cut back, 4 bases at V and 2 bases at J, with 14 bases in the middle. This CDR3 is 15 amino acids long. Whole-study results and caveats: Some 27 CD8+ CDR3 sequences were shared between patients and controls. Researchers reported that CD8+ Simpson's diversity was not significantly different in patients versus controls.

In this sample, this clonotype turned up many times. The antigen remains undetermined. The TCR comes from a human donor with aplastic anemia. The chain employs TRBV6-1 and TRBJ1-2; D unresolved. Sample: sorted CD4+, CD8+, or CD8+CD57+ T cells (not recorded which) from PBMCs. The CDR3 DNA sequence: TGTGCCAGCAGTGGGAGTGGGTCCTTCAACTATGGCTACACCTTC. The encoded protein is CASSGSGSFNYGYTF.